This T cell receptor beta chain originates from a study of regulatory T cells in long-lasting Graves disease (dated by TCRdb to the early 2020s). Notes on the research overall: Patients with newly diagnosed Graves' disease had been on antithyroid drugs for under 3 months. Peripheral blood TCR sequencing and RNA sequencing compared persistent Graves' disease patients with newly diagnosed Graves' disease patients. The study was registered as a clinical trial and conducted in China. A total of about 33 samples underwent TCR sequencing, from about 13 patients with persistent Graves' disease and some 20 patients with newly diagnosed Graves' disease.

The library was prepared using multiplex PCR. Sequencing took place on an Illumina HiSeq 4000. iRepertoire HTBI primers and Arm-PCR amplification of CDR3 regions were used to construct TCR beta libraries. PCR products were gel purified before sequencing. As for the original processing: Across samples, 60 to 80 TRBV and 14 TRBJ segments were identified and used for gene usage analysis of CDR3 amino acid clonotypes. COPE and FqMerger were used to merge filtered high-quality paired reads into contigs. BLAST was used to align contigs to IMGT TRBV, TRBD and TRBJ reference genes, with CDR3 defined following IMGT. Clonotypes above 0.1% frequency were classified as highly expanded clones. Shannon entropy was used to measure repertoire diversity, and the Gini coefficient was used to measure V-J evenness. A clonotype was considered public if more than one individual shared it. TCRdb cleaned the public reads at Q25 with fastp, built clones with MiXCR and kept in-frame beta chains. Under each unique CDR3 protein, matching rows form one entry showing the most common genes and DNA. These V and J calls are TCRdb output, not the study's own analysis. Across this sample there are about 330,000 distinct CDR3 sequences, with around 16% seen only once. Of the sample, 20% is held by the ten largest clones.

According to the germline V gene, CDR1 reads SGHVS and CDR2 reads FQNEAQ. Germline trimming amounts to 6 bases on V and 0 bases on J, with 7 as the count of junction bases outside the gene matches. The CDR3, from cysteine to phenylalanine, totals 16 residues. The only DNA kept is the CDR3, 48 bases in frame from the first base. What the time point label conveys for this sample: newly diagnosed GD, antithyroid drugs for less than 3 months. For both TCR sequencing and RNA sequencing, RNA was extracted from PBMCs in TRIzol. Graves' disease was diagnosed according to American Thyroid Association guidelines. Patients for the study were recruited at an endocrinology department in Xi'an, China. Each patient gave approximately 10 milliliters of peripheral blood, collected in an EDTA anticoagulant tube. Ficoll Paque Plus density gradient separation was used to isolate PBMCs, and no further T cell sorting was done. An Agilent 2100 Bioanalyzer and agarose gel were used to assess RNA quality, and a NanoDrop 2000 was used to measure RNA concentration.

Overall study results and their limits: Lower TCR Shannon entropy and fewer highly expanded clones were observed in persistent Graves' disease patients than in newly diagnosed patients, which suggested clonal expansion. Persistent disease showed preferential use of TRBV28, TRBJ1-2 and TRBJ2-5, whereas newly diagnosed disease favored TRBV20-1 and TRBJ2-1. As a limitation, the authors acknowledged that the small sample size may reduce accuracy. More public clonotypes were shared among persistent patients (2,741) than among newly diagnosed patients (approximately 930). Sequencing and analysis were limited to the TCR beta chain. Peripheral blood alone was examined, since thyroid tissue, which constituted the primary lesion, could not be accessed.

A remark on this clonotype: It lacks a known antigen. Nothing much larger sits one base from this clone, and base qualities are not available.

These data also formed part of another study, on T cells in Graves' hyperthyroidism and ophthalmopathy. The second investigation adds: Stable Graves' hyperthyroidism was defined as no progression to ophthalmopathy during 18 months of follow-up. Hyperthyroidism patients were newly diagnosed, with disease duration under 2 months, and aged 18 to 65 years. Patients with uncontrolled infections, other autoimmune diseases, pregnancy or lactation were excluded. Diagnoses were based on clinical symptoms, serum thyroxine and TRAb, thyroid ultrasound and orbital computed tomography. The TCR CDR3 was subjected to a first round of RT-PCR using the HTBI primer set and the Qiagen OneStep RT-PCR kit. Most expanded thyroid clonotypes (frequency above 0.001) were also detected in blood, suggesting blood repertoires may reflect thyroid immune responses. Ophthalmopathy was separated from stable hyperthyroidism by a 13 V-J signature model, with over 85% sensitivity and about 84% specificity obtained in cross-validation and 80%/75% obtained in testing. In validation, progression to ophthalmopathy was predicted by the model with more than 65% sensitivity and 72.22% specificity, a median of approximately 6.5 months before onset. To identify distinguishing TCR V-J signatures, a discovery cohort of around 100 patients was used, comprising some 45 with Graves' ophthalmopathy and roughly 60 with stable Graves' hyperthyroidism. An independent validation cohort of about 19 hyperthyroidism patients and about 16 patients who later progressed to ophthalmopathy tested prospective prediction of ophthalmopathy. For training and testing, the approximately 97 patients in the discovery cohort were randomly divided in a 7:3 ratio. In addition, the study compared T-cell repertoires in thyroid tissue and in blood from about 6 Graves' hyperthyroidism patients. After sampling, hyperthyroidism patients received methimazole starting at 30 mg daily, and ophthalmopathy patients received high-dose intravenous methylprednisolone. Libraries were constructed in a second round of multiplex PCR, after which size selection and purification were performed. Libraries were sequenced paired-end with 100 bp reads on an Illumina HiSeq2000. SOAPnuke was used to process the raw data, throwing out any read that contained adapters or uncalled bases, had a mean Phred below 15, or lacked an exact constant-primer or identifier match. High-quality paired reads were merged with COPE v1.2.5, and unique nucleotide sequences were defined as clonotypes. Clonotypes were aligned to IMGT TRBV, TRBD and TRBJ reference segments using MiTCR v1.1. The analysis was restricted to V-J combinations with a frequency above 0.0001, which together covered over 99% of the repertoires. The TCS score was defined as F50 (clonal expansion) divided by E x V (chaos), with BLOSUM62-based TCRdist calculated between CDR3 peptides within each V-J. Welch's t-statistics and random forest reduced 450 to 600 V-J features to 10 to 15, which were used in a naive Bayes classifier (R e1071). Sample size was not statistically predetermined, and investigators were not blinded to group allocation. TCR Vbeta CDR3 sequencing of 130 to 150 peripheral blood samples (43 ophthalmopathy, 75 to 85 hyperthyroidism and roughly 17 progressor patients) is reported in the paper.

The chain is made from TRBV7-8 and TRBJ1-5; 8 junctional bases match TRBD1. The material was peripheral blood mononuclear cells (PBMCs), obtained at new diagnosis, from a patient treated with antithyroid drugs. This sequence was found in a woman younger than 35 with Graves disease. Donor details come from another sample of the same person, matched by shared clones. The DNA reads TGTGCCAGCAGTCGGACAGGGCGAGCTAGCAATCAGCCCCAGCATTTT. It encodes CASSRTGRASNQPQHF.